These 22 T cell receptor beta chains originate from one sample sequenced in a study of chemoradiotherapy in HPV16-positive cancers. Profiled with immunoSEQ multiplex PCR; TCRdb holds only in-frame clones, not every one. Found here are around 33,000 clones, about 85% of them singletons; the top ten hold approximately 2.3%. The sequencing used blood, collected from a patient who underwent chemoradiotherapy. These receptors were obtained from a human donor with HPV-associated anogenital cancer.

The V gene is TRBV29-1, the J gene TRBJ1-1, with 8 bases aligning to TRBD1. The CDR3 sequence is 13 residues long. Germline V lookup: CDR1 SQVTM, CDR2 ANQGSEA. J gave up 1 base and V 6 bases, and 4 bases lay outside the gene matches. This CDR3 reads CSVPGTGNTEAFF. The CDR3 nucleotides read TGCAGCGTGCCCGGGACAGGGAACACTGAAGCTTTCTTT.

This clone was detected only a few times. The chain combines TRBV4-1 with TRBJ1-2; a weak D match, TRBD1 (5 bases). From germline, CDR1 is MGHRA and CDR2 YSYEKL. The CDR3 is 14 amino acids. V was pared by 7 bases and J by 3 bases, with 15 bases between. Written as DNA, the CDR3 is TGCGCCAGCACCGAAGGTCCAGGGCACTATGGCTACACCTTC. As protein: CASTEGPGHYGYTF.

This sequence joins TRBV7-2 and TRBJ1-2, with no clear D. Trimming shortened V by 0 bases and J by 6 bases, and 8 bases separated the two germline ends. The CDR3 runs to 13 residues. The V gene's germline CDR1 is SGHTA and CDR2 FQGNSA. The CDR3 sequence is CASSLAWQDGYTF. The CDR3 DNA is TGTGCCAGCAGCTTAGCGTGGCAGGATGGCTACACCTTC.

Comment on this clone: A read error may account for a junction end that differs from germline. The chain has TRBV7-7 and TRBJ2-5, with D tentatively TRBD1 (6 bases). This CDR3 is built from 13 residues. Germline CDR1 and CDR2: SSHAT and FNYEAQ (reference sequence). The CDR3 here is CASSMDREETQYF. The CDR3 coding sequence is TGTGCTAGCAGCATGGACAGAGAAGAGACCCAGTACTTC.

V gene TRBV10-2 combines with J gene TRBJ1-5, with no clear D. V gave up 2 bases and J gave up 4 bases, with 15 bases separating them. Germline CDR1 and CDR2: WSHSY and SAAADI. The CDR3 is 16 amino acids. CDR3 in amino acids: CASSEGRSGQNQPQHF. DNA for the CDR3: TGCGCCAGCAGTGAGGGTAGGTCAGGCCAAAATCAGCCCCAGCATTTT.

The chain uses TRBV29-1 and TRBJ2-2; 7 bases fit TRBD1. The germline V gene encodes CDR1 SQVTM and CDR2 ANQGSEA. This CDR3 has 15 amino acids. V trimming: 0 bases; J trimming: 5 bases; junction bases outside the gene matches: 6. The CDR3 here is CSVEDGTEGTGELFF. The CDR3 coding sequence is TGCAGCGTTGAAGATGGGACAGAAGGAACCGGGGAGCTGTTTTTT.

The CDR3 sequence: CASSHAYGYTF. CDR3 nucleotide sequence: TGTGCCAGCAGTCACGCCTATGGCTACACCTTC. This chain links TRBV28 with TRBJ1-2; D ambiguous. Between the trimmed V and J ends, which lost 5 bases and 4 bases, there was a span of 5 bases. Germline V gene data show CDR1 as MDHEN and CDR2 as SYDVKM. This CDR3 has 11 amino acids.

J is TRBJ1-3 and V is TRBV25-1; a weak D match, TRBD1 (5 bases). This CDR3 is built from 15 residues. CDR1 MGHDK and CDR2 SYGVNS come from the germline V gene. The V and J ends lost 7 bases and 2 bases respectively, with 15 bases between them. For the CDR3, the DNA is TGTGCCAGCATCGAGGGGTCGGCGCCTGGAAACACCATATATTTT. Its protein product is CASIEGSAPGNTIYF. The full variable domain, its missing parts supplied by reference TRBV25-1 and TRBJ1-3, is EADIYQTPRYLVIGTGKKITLECSQTMGHDKMYWYQQDPGMELHLIHYSYGVNSTEKGDLSSESTVSRIRTEHFPLTLESARPSHTSQYLCASIEGSAPGNTIYFGEGSWLTVV.

The chain employs TRBV5-6 and TRBJ1-4; unclear D gene. Germline assignment: CDR1 SGHDT and CDR2 YYEEEE. This CDR3 is 12 amino acids long. Trimming took off 5 bases at V and 10 bases at J, with 12 bases between the two ends. The CDR3 DNA sequence: TGTGCCAGCAGGACCGGGGTCGGAAAACTGTTTTTT. Translated: CASRTGVGKLFF.

V is TRBV6-4 and J is TRBJ2-2; 9 nucleotides line up with TRBD2. CDR3 length: 15 amino acids. The V segment lost 3 bases and the J segment 4 bases; nucleotides outside the gene matches: 3. Germline V lookup: CDR1 MRHNA, CDR2 SNTAGT. For the CDR3, the DNA is TGTGCCAGCAGTGAGAGCGGGGGGAGCACCGGGGAGCTGTTTTTT. It is translated as CASSESGGSTGELFF.

For this clone: At the DNA level, this CDR3 is encoded by other sequences in the same sample as well. DNA of the CDR3: TGTGCCAGCAGCTTGGACAGGATGAACACTGAAGCTTTCTTT. It codes for CASSLDRMNTEAFF. V is TRBV7-2 and J is TRBJ1-1; 7 bases map to TRBD1. The CDR3 is made up of 14 amino acids. V lost 3 bases and J lost 0; bases outside the gene matches: 1. Germline lookup yields CDR1 SGHTA and CDR2 FQGNSA.

The chain links TRBV5-1 to TRBJ1-1; D uncertain. The germline V gene has CDR1 SGHRS and CDR2 YFSETQ. The CDR3 loop spans 13 amino acids. The V end was cut by 2 bases, the J end by 1 base, with 6 bases between. The DNA for the CDR3 is TGCGCCAGCAGCTTCGGTCCGAACACTGAAGCTTTCTTT. Translation: CASSFGPNTEAFF.

V is TRBV4-3 and J is TRBJ2-1; tentatively, D is TRBD2 (6 bases). The CDR3 loop spans 12 amino acids. CDR1 and CDR2 from the germline V gene are LGHNA and YSLEER. V lost 4 bases, J lost 10 bases, and 11 bases lay in between. Written as DNA, the CDR3 is TGCGCCAGCAGCCTTTCTGGGGGGGAGCAGTTCTTC. Translating it yields CASSLSGGEQFF.

CDR3 amino acids: CASSDSNQPQHF. The CDR3 bases are TGCGCCAGCAGTGATAGCAATCAGCCCCAGCATTTT. The J gene is TRBJ1-5, the V gene TRBV10-2; D unclear. CDR1 and CDR2 from the germline V gene are WSHSY and SAAADI. Trimming stripped 3 bases from V and 0 bases from J, with 0 bases between. This CDR3 region has 12 residues.

This clone was found a few times. This chain links TRBV7-9 with TRBJ2-2; D is uncertain. The CDR3 has 12 amino acids. Germline V lookup: CDR1 SEHNR, CDR2 FQNEAQ (reference sequence). The germline V and J ends were trimmed by 4 bases and 5 bases, with 5 bases remaining between them. CDR3 loop: CASSSETGELFF. CDR3 coding DNA: TGTGCCAGCAGCTCGGAGACCGGGGAGCTGTTTTTT.

The chain links TRBV19 to TRBJ2-1, with D possibly matching TRBD2 (5 bases). Trimming pared 5 bases from V and 2 bases from J, leaving 7 bases between. This CDR3 contains 13 residues. CDR1 is LNHDA, CDR2 SQIVND, per germline (reference sequence). The DNA of the CDR3 is TGTGCCAGTAGTGTCGGGGCCTACAATGAGCAGTTCTTC. This codes for CASSVGAYNEQFF.

The rearrangement links TRBV10-3 to TRBJ1-2, with no clear D. From germline, CDR1 is ENHRY and CDR2 SYGVKD. V lost 5 bases and J 1 base, leaving 8 bases between the germline ends. The CDR3 runs to 13 residues. CDR3 coding DNA: TGTGCCATCAGTAGTGGAGATAACTATGGCTACACCTTC. Translation: CAISSGDNYGYTF.

CDR3 in amino acids: CASSHKTGTDPGELFF. CDR3 DNA sequence: TGTGCCAGCAGCCACAAAACCGGGACGGACCCCGGGGAGCTGTTTTTT. This rearrangement joins TRBV9 to TRBJ2-2; D is perhaps TRBD1 or TRBD2 (5 bases each). With 4 bases removed from V and 6 bases from J, the gap between germline ends came to 19 bases. The germline gives CDR1 SGDLS, CDR2 YYNGEE. The CDR3 length is 16 residues.

This chain uses TRBV13 with TRBJ1-6; 8 nucleotides align to TRBD1. Germline values: CDR1 PRHDT, CDR2 FYEKMQ (reference sequence). The CDR3 runs 16 residues. The V gene end was trimmed by 4 bases and the J gene end by 8 bases; junction bases not matched to a gene: 10. The CDR3 DNA is TGTGCCAGCAGCTCCGGGACAGGAAAATTTGATTCACCCCTCCACTTT. Protein: CASSSGTGKFDSPLHF.

This chain connects TRBV5-4 to TRBJ2-1; no reliable D call. The CDR3 has 14 amino acids. CDR1 is SGHNT, CDR2 YYREEE, per germline (reference sequence). Deletions cut 0 bases from V and 5 bases from J, with 9 bases between. The CDR3 region has the DNA TGTGCCAGCAGCTTGGTGGCAGCCAACAATGAGCAGTTCTTC. As protein: CASSLVAANNEQFF.

This clone has a handful of counts. The CDR3 nucleotides are TGCGCCAGCAGCCACGGGGGGACAGACGAAGCTTTCTTT. This encodes CASSHGGTDEAFF. V gene TRBV5-1 combines with J gene TRBJ1-1; TRBD1 agrees at 7 bases. There are 13 residues in the CDR3. After removal of 4 bases from V and 8 bases from J, the junction contained 8 bases not matched to a gene. Germline-derived CDR1 and CDR2 are SGHRS and YFSETQ.

The rearrangement links TRBV5-1 to TRBJ1-1; 7 bases agree with TRBD1. Germline assignment: CDR1 SGHRS and CDR2 YFSETQ. Trimming removed 0 bases from V and 8 bases from J; junction bases left unmatched: 10. CDR3 length equals 15 residues. In DNA form, the CDR3 reads TGCGCCAGCAGCTTGGTTATGGGGGAGGGGGCGGAAGCTTTCTTT. Protein sequence: CASSLVMGEGAEAFF.